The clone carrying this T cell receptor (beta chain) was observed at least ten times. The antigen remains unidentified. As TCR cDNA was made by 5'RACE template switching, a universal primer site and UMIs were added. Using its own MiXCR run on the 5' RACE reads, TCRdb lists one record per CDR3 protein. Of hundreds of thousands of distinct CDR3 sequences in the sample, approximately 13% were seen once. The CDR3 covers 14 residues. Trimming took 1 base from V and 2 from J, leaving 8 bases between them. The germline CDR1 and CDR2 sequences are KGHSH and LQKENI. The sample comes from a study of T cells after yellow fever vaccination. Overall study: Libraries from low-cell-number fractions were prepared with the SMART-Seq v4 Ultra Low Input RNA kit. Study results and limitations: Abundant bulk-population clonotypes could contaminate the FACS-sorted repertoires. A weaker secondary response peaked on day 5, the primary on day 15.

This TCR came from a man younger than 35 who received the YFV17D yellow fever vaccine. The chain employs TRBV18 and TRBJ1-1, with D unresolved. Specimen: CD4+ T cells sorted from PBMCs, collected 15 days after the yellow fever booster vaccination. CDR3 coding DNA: TGTGCCAGCTCACCACAGGGTAAAAACACTGAAGCTTTCTTT. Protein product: CASSPQGKNTEAFF.